A single sample gave rise to the 9 T cell receptor beta chains below, sequenced in a study of blood T cell repertoires in COVID-19. Some clones are missing from TCRdb's copy, which holds only in-frame ones; the method was immunoSEQ multiplex PCR. The sample lists about 31,000 clones, roughly nine tenths occurring once. Sequences were obtained from peripheral blood. All receptors come from a man between 60 and 75 years old with acute or convalescent COVID-19.

The V call is TRBV12-3 or TRBV12-4, the J call TRBJ2-3; weak D call: TRBD2 (6 bases). V gave up 6 bases and J gave up 0 bases, with 7 bases separating them. The CDR3 length is 13 residues. The chain's CDR3 is CASSRESTDTQYF. As DNA, the CDR3 is TGTGCCAGCAGCCGGGAGAGCACAGATACGCAGTATTTT.

The gene calls are TRBV7-9 and TRBJ1-5, with D hard to call. V shed 4 bases and J shed 6 bases, with 10 bases lying between them. Germline V gene sequence: CDR1 SEHNR, CDR2 FQNEAQ (reference sequence). There are 13 residues in the CDR3. The CDR3 DNA reads TGTGCCAGCAGCTCACGGGGTGGTCAGCCCCAGCATTTT. This translates into CASSSRGGQPQHF.

V usage is TRBV5-1 and J usage is TRBJ2-1, with TRBD2 matching 12 bases. Looked up from germline, CDR1 is SGHRS and CDR2 is YFSETQ. V shed 5 bases, J shed 6 bases, and the junction held 6 bases outside the gene matches. The CDR3 runs 15 residues. The CDR3 nucleotides read TGCGCCAGCAGGCAGACTAGCGGGAGAGGCAATGAGCAGTTCTTC. It is translated as CASRQTSGRGNEQFF.

The chain is built from TRBV6-5 and TRBJ1-2; D might be TRBD1 (5 bases). CDR3 length: 13 residues. Germline V gives CDR1 MNHEY, CDR2 SVGAGI. V dropped 1 base and J dropped 8 bases, with 11 bases sitting between them. In nucleotides, the CDR3 is TGTGCCAGCAGTTACTACGGGGGTAGAGGCTACACCTTC. It codes for CASSYYGGRGYTF.

This sequence joins TRBV5-6 and TRBJ2-7, with TRBD1 as a possible D gene (5 bases). The germline V gene encodes CDR1 SGHDT and CDR2 YYEEEE. The CDR3 length is 15 residues. V lost 0 bases and J 3 bases, leaving 13 bases between the germline ends. The DNA of the CDR3 is TGTGCCAGCAGCTTGGGGGCAGGGCCCCACTACGAGCAGTACGTC. This translates into CASSLGAGPHYEQYV.

The rearrangement links TRBV14 to TRBJ1-1, with no clear D. CDR1 is SGHDN, CDR2 FVKESK, per germline. V lost 1 base, J lost 7 bases, and 13 bases lay in between. This CDR3 region has 14 residues. The CDR3 DNA reads TGTGCCAGCAGCCAAGTTACTTTCCCCGGTGAAGCTTTCTTT. This sequence encodes CASSQVTFPGEAFF.

The chain employs TRBV29-1 and TRBJ2-5, with 9 bases lining up with TRBD1. V was pared by 8 bases and J by 4 bases, with 5 bases of the junction left unmatched. The CDR3 loop spans 12 amino acids. The germline V gene encodes CDR1 SQVTM and CDR2 ANQGSEA. CDR3 amino acids: CSLRGQGETQYF. The CDR3 DNA reads as TGCAGCCTGCGGGGACAGGGAGAGACCCAGTACTTC.

The chain carries TRBV28 and TRBJ2-1; possibly TRBD2 for D (6 bases). This CDR3 has 13 residues. Trimming took 6 bases from V and 6 from J, leaving 12 bases between them. The germline V gene encodes CDR1 MDHEN and CDR2 SYDVKM. CDR3 in DNA: TGTGCCAGCAGCTCCCCTAGCGTCAATGAGCAGTTCTTC. Its translation is CASSSPSVNEQFF. The entire variable domain, with the rest obtained from reference TRBV28 and TRBJ2-1, is as follows: DVKVTQSSRYLVKRTGEKVFLECVQDMDHENMFWYRQDPGLGLRLIYFSYDVKMKEKGDIPEGYSVSREKKERFSLILESASTNQTSMYLCASSSPSVNEQFFGPGTRLTVL.

The chain links TRBV18 to TRBJ1-2, with 12 bases fitting TRBD1. The CDR3 contains 16 residues. Losses at the gene ends were 2 bases for V and 7 bases for J; bases not matched to a gene: 8. Germline values: CDR1 KGHSH, CDR2 LQKENI. CDR3 sequence (DNA): TGTGCCAGCTCACCATCGCCGGGACAGGGGGCTTTTGGCTACACCTTC. Its protein product is CASSPSPGQGAFGYTF.